This TCR beta chain comes out of a study of T cell responses to AZD1222 COVID-19 vaccine. Study findings and constraints: Repertoires were obtained solely post-peak T cell response. Females made up more of the donors, who were largely white British, and clonal diversity may have come out too low.

The repertoire was sequenced with immunoSEQ multiplex PCR; TCRdb's copy has only in-frame clones and lacks some. This table holds 140,000 to 150,000 clones, about nine tenths found once. Second-dose intervals near 4 or 12 weeks were combined. Turning to this clone: Its antigen is currently unknown.

The specimen comprised peripheral blood, sampled 28 days after the second AZD1222 dose. The TCR was taken from an adult who received the AZD1222 COVID-19 vaccine.

The CDR3 bases are TGTGCCAGCAGCCAAGTGCAGGGATATTCACCCCTCCACTTT. It translates to CASSQVQGYSPLHF. V gene TRBV3-1 (or the pseudogene TRBV3-2) combines with J gene TRBJ1-6, with D maybe TRBD1 (5 bases). V lost 1 base and J lost 8, with 9 bases in between. The germline V gene encodes CDR1 LGHDT and CDR2 YNNKEL (reference sequence). The CDR3 totals 14 residues.